A selection of T cell receptor beta chains follows, all from one sample in a study of blood T cell repertoires in COVID-19. The repertoire was sequenced with immunoSEQ multiplex PCR; TCRdb's copy has only in-frame clones and lacks some. The profile shows about 140,000 clones, about 75% of them singletons. Sequencing input: PBMCs or T cells enriched from blood (not recorded which). These TCRs come from a woman aged 45-59 years who had recovered from COVID-19. Each CDR3 is given with its conserved first and last residue. D genes are given only for firm matches. Size values are once, few and many counts, or a class for expanded clones, and some rows have none.

clone_size	d_call	v_call	j_call	cdr3_nt	cdr3_aa
once	TRBD1	TRBV12-5	TRBJ1-5	TGTGCTAGTGGTCCCGGGACAGGCCCCAATCAGCCCCAGCATTTT	CASGPGTGPNQPQHF
once	.	TRBV18	TRBJ2-5	TGTGCCAGCTCACCACCGGGCGAGACCCAGTACTTC	CASSPPGETQYF
once	.	TRBV9	TRBJ2-5	TGTGCCGCTAATTGGTACGCCGTGTACTTC	CAANWYAVYF
.	TRBD2	TRBV5-6	TRBJ2-7	TGTGCCAGCAGCGAGGGGACTAGCGGGCCCTACGAGCAGTACTTC	CASSEGTSGPYEQYF
.	.	TRBV30	TRBJ1-5	TGTGCCTGGAGTGTGGTCCAGGGAGGTCAGCCCCAGCATTTT	CAWSVVQGGQPQHF
.	.	TRBV28	TRBJ1-4	TGTGCCAGCAGTCAGGGTGAAAAACTGTTTTTT	CASSQGEKLFF
many	TRBD1	TRBV4-2	TRBJ1-4	TGTGCCAGCAGCCAAGAACCAGGAGGTTCAGGGGGTGAAAAACTGTTTTTT	CASSQEPGGSGGEKLFF
.	TRBD1	TRBV29-1	TRBJ2-1	TGCAGCCCCGGACAGGGGGCGGCGAGAGTGTTAAGCTCCTACAATGAGCAGTTCTTC	CSPGQGAARVLSSYNEQFF
.	.	TRBV5-1	TRBJ2-3	TGCGCCAGCAGCTTGGTTATAGAGGATACGCAGTATTTT	CASSLVIEDTQYF
.	.	TRBV27	TRBJ1-5	TGTGCCAGCAGTTCGTACAATCAGCCCCAGCATTTT	CASSSYNQPQHF
.	.	TRBV3-1/TRBV3-2	TRBJ1-6	TGTGCCAGCAGCCGAGGGCCGAATTCACCCCTCCACTTT	CASSRGPNSPLHF
.	TRBD1	TRBV10-1	TRBJ2-7	TGCGCCAGCAGTGAGGGACAGGGGGCCAGCGAGCAGTACTTC	CASSEGQGASEQYF
.	.	TRBV5-6	TRBJ2-7	TGTGCCAGCAGCTTGTGGGAGCGGTCCTACGAGCAGTACTTC	CASSLWERSYEQYF
.	TRBD1	TRBV13	TRBJ1-1	TGTGCCAGCAGCTTATCGACAGGGTGGAACACTGAAGCTTTCTTT	CASSLSTGWNTEAFF
.	.	TRBV30	TRBJ1-3	TGTGCCTCCCCAGGGGATGGAGGAAACACCATATATTTT	CASPGDGGNTIYF
few	TRBD2	TRBV27	TRBJ2-3	TGTGCCAGCAGTACCCTGACTAGCGGGACCACAGATACGCAGTATTTT	CASSTLTSGTTDTQYF
.	TRBD1	TRBV30	TRBJ1-5	TGTGCCTGGAGTGGACAGGGGGGACAGCCCCAGCATTTT	CAWSGQGGQPQHF
.	TRBD2	TRBV19	TRBJ2-3	TGTGCCAGTAGTATAGGCGGGGGGTTCACAGATACGCAGTATTTT	CASSIGGGFTDTQYF
.	.	TRBV5-4	TRBJ2-2	TGTGCCAGCAGCTTGATAGCCGCCGGGGAGCTGTTTTTT	CASSLIAAGELFF
.	.	TRBV27	TRBJ1-1	TGTGCCAGCAGTAATATCCGGGCAGGGCGGGAAGCTTTCTTT	CASSNIRAGREAFF
.	.	TRBV6-5	TRBJ1-2	TGTGCCAGCATTGGAGGAAAATGGTATGGCTACACCTTC	CASIGGKWYGYTF
.	TRBD1	TRBV2	TRBJ2-1	TGTGCCAGCAGTGGGGACAGGATTAATGAGCAGTTCTTC	CASSGDRINEQFF
.	.	TRBV5-5	TRBJ2-6	TGTGCCAGCAGCGGTGGAGGATCCGGGGCCAACGTCCTGACTTTC	CASSGGGSGANVLTF
once	TRBD1	TRBV9	TRBJ1-6	TGTGCCAGCAGCGCACAGGGGTCACGGAATTCACCCCTCCACTTT	CASSAQGSRNSPLHF
.	.	TRBV7-8	TRBJ1-5	TGTGCCAGCAGCTTAGCTAGACTTGGCAATCAGCCCCAGCATTTT	CASSLARLGNQPQHF
once	TRBD2	TRBV3-1/TRBV3-2	TRBJ2-1	TGTGCCAACCCGGGACTACCAACCTACAATGAGCAGTTCTTC	CANPGLPTYNEQFF
.	TRBD2	TRBV5-4	TRBJ2-1	TGTGCCAGCAGCTTAGGGACTAGCGGGGGGACCTACAATGAGCAGTTCTTC	CASSLGTSGGTYNEQFF
.	TRBD2	TRBV30	TRBJ2-3	TGTGCCTGGAGTGTACCGGGAGCGGGAGGGGGGGCAGATACGCAGTATTTT	CAWSVPGAGGGADTQYF
many	.	TRBV7-3	TRBJ2-1	TGTGCCAGCAGCTTATCTGACAATGAGCAGTTCTTC	CASSLSDNEQFF
many	TRBD2	TRBV27	TRBJ2-3	TGTGCCAGCTGCAAGCGGGAGCGCACAGATACGCAGTATTTT	CASCKRERTDTQYF
.	TRBD1	TRBV19	TRBJ1-5	TGTGCCAGTAGCCCAGGACAGGGGCGTAATCAGCCCCAGCATTTT	CASSPGQGRNQPQHF
.	TRBD2	TRBV29-1	TRBJ2-1	TGCAGCGTTGGAAGCTCCGGGACTAGGAATGAGCAGTTCTTC	CSVGSSGTRNEQFF
.	TRBD2	TRBV27	TRBJ2-2	TGTGCCAGCACCTGGACTAGCGGAGCCGGGGAGCTGTTTTTT	CASTWTSGAGELFF
few	.	TRBV6-5	TRBJ1-5	TGTGCCAGCAGTTACGGGAGAGATCAGCCCCAGCATTTT	CASSYGRDQPQHF
.	.	TRBV3-1/TRBV3-2	TRBJ2-7	TGTGCCAGCAGCCCCCGACAGCCCTACGAGCAGTACTTC	CASSPRQPYEQYF
.	TRBD1	TRBV27	TRBJ1-3	TGTGCCAGCAGTCTGACAGGGCAGAACTCTGGAAACACCATATATTTT	CASSLTGQNSGNTIYF
.	.	TRBV19	TRBJ2-7	TGTGCCAGTAGTACTCGGGACTTTTCCGAGCAGTACTTC	CASSTRDFSEQYF
.	TRBD1	TRBV29-1	TRBJ1-1	TGCAGCGTTGAAATGGACAGGGCGCAAGCTTTCTTT	CSVEMDRAQAFF
.	.	TRBV7-9	TRBJ2-3	TGTGCCAGCATCCTCGGGGAAAATAACCCAGATACGCAGTATTTT	CASILGENNPDTQYF
.	.	TRBV12-3/TRBV12-4	TRBJ1-2	TGTGCCAGCAGCAAACAGAACTATGGCTACACCTTC	CASSKQNYGYTF
.	.	TRBV7-3	TRBJ1-2	TGTGCCAGCAGCTTAAGTAACCAGGGGTATGGCTACACCTTC	CASSLSNQGYGYTF
.	TRBD1	TRBV7-9	TRBJ1-6	TGTGCCAGCAGCTCCCACTCCGGGACAGGGTATAATTCACCCCTCCACTTT	CASSSHSGTGYNSPLHF
.	TRBD1	TRBV19	TRBJ1-1	TGTGCCAGTAGTTATACAGGGGTCGGGGACACTGAAGCTTTCTTT	CASSYTGVGDTEAFF
once	TRBD1	TRBV5-5	TRBJ2-6	TGTGCCAGCAGCCAGGCCGGGACAGGGAGCTCTGGGGCCAACGTCCTGACTTTC	CASSQAGTGSSGANVLTF
few	.	TRBV9	TRBJ2-3	TGTGCCAGCGCGTCTAGATCAGATACGCAGTATTTT	CASASRSDTQYF
once	.	TRBV2	TRBJ2-2	TGTGCCAGCCTTCCGGGGGTGCTTGGGAACACCGGGGAGCTGTTTTTT	CASLPGVLGNTGELFF
.	TRBD1	TRBV11-2	TRBJ2-1	TGTGCCAGCAGGCAACCGGGACAGGGGGATGTTGAGCAGTTCTTC	CASRQPGQGDVEQFF
.	TRBD1	TRBV5-5	TRBJ1-5	TGTGCCAGCAGCTCGGAACAGGGGGCGAATCAGCCCCAGCATTTT	CASSSEQGANQPQHF
few	TRBD2	TRBV19	TRBJ2-1	TGTGCCAGTAGTATATCAACTAGCGGGAGCAATGAGCAGTTCTTC	CASSISTSGSNEQFF
.	TRBD1	TRBV10-3	TRBJ1-2	TGTGCCATCAGCGGATTTTGGACAGGGGGCGCCGGCTATGGCTACACCTTC	CAISGFWTGGAGYGYTF
.	TRBD1	TRBV27	TRBJ1-1	TGTGCCAGCAGCATACAGGGGCGCCGAACTGAAGCTTTCTTT	CASSIQGRRTEAFF
.	.	TRBV9	TRBJ2-5	TGTGCCAGCAGCCAGGGGCAGGGCTTAAAAGAGACCCAGTACTTC	CASSQGQGLKETQYF
.	TRBD2	TRBV19	TRBJ2-1	TGTGCCAGTAGTGTCGGGACTAGGGGCAGTAGTGAGCAGTTCTTC	CASSVGTRGSSEQFF
.	TRBD1	TRBV29-1	TRBJ2-7	TGCAGCGTTAGCGGGACAGGGGGACACGAGCAGTACTTC	CSVSGTGGHEQYF
once	.	TRBV3-1/TRBV3-2	TRBJ1-2	TGTGCCAGCAGCTTTAACAGGGCCGGCTACACCTTC	CASSFNRAGYTF